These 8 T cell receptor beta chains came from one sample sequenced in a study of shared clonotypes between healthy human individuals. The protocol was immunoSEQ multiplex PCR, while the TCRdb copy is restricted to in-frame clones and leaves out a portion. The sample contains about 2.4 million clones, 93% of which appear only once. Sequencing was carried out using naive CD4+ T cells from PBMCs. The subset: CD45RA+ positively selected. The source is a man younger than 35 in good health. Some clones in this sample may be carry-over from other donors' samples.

The CDR3 DNA reads TGTGCCAGCAGCGTAGTAGCGGGGAGCTCCTACAATGAGCAGTTCTTC. This gives the protein CASSVVAGSSYNEQFF. This rearrangement joins TRBV9 to TRBJ2-1, with 8 bases identical to TRBD2. V lost 0 bases to trimming and J lost 0 bases; unmatched junction nucleotides: 2. Germline V CDR1 and CDR2: SGDLS, YYNGEE. The CDR3 length is 16 residues.

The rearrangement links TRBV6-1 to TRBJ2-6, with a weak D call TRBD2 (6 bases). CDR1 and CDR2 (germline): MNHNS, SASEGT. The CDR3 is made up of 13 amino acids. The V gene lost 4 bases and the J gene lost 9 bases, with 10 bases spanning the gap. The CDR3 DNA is TGTGCCAGCAGTGCAGAGGAGGGCAACGTCCTGACTTTC. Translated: CASSAEEGNVLTF.

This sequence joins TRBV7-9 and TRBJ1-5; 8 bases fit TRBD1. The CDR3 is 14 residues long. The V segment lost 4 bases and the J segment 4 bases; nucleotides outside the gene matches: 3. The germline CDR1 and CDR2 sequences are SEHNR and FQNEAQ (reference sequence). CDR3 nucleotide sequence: TGTGCCAGCAGCTCGGACAGGGTAAATCAGCCCCAGCATTTT. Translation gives CASSSDRVNQPQHF.

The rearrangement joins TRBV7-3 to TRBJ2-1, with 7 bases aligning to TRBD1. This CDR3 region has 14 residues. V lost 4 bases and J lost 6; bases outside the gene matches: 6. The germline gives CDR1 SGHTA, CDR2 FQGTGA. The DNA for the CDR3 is TGTGCCAGCAGCTCGGGACAGTTTAGCAATGAGCAGTTCTTC. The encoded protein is CASSSGQFSNEQFF.

CDR3 loop: CASQYRGRQTGELFF. As DNA, the CDR3 is TGTGCCAGCCAGTACCGGGGACGTCAGACCGGGGAGCTGTTTTTT. This chain links TRBV27 with TRBJ2-2; D is perhaps TRBD1 or TRBD2 (5 bases each). V lost 8 bases and J 5 bases, leaving 18 bases between the germline ends. The germline V gene has CDR1 MNHEY and CDR2 SMNVEV (reference sequence). The CDR3 sequence is 15 residues long.

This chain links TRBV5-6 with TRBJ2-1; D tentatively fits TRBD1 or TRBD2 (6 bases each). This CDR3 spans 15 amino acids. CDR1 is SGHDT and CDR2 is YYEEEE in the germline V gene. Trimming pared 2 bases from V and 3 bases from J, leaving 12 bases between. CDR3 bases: TGTGCCAGCAGCTTTGAGGGGGGTTACTACAATGAGCAGTTCTTC. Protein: CASSFEGGYYNEQFF.

DNA for the CDR3: TGTGCCAGCAGCCCCGGGGCCAAACTAGATTCTGGAAACACCATATATTTT. Protein product: CASSPGAKLDSGNTIYF. The V call is TRBV9, the J call TRBJ1-3, with a possible D match to TRBD1 (5 bases). Trimming cost V 4 bases and J 1 base, with 18 bases left between them. The CDR3 contains 17 residues. Germline V lookup: CDR1 SGDLS, CDR2 YYNGEE.

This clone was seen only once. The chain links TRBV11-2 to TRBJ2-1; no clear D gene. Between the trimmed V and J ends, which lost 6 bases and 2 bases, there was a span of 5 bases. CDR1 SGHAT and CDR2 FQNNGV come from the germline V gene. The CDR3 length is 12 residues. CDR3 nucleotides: TGTGCCAGCAGATTAACCTACAATGAGCAGTTCTTC. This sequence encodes CASRLTYNEQFF.